This T cell receptor (beta chain) derives from a study of neurological immune-mediated disorders. CDR3 length: 16 amino acids. Germline V lookup: CDR1 SGHRS, CDR2 YFSETQ. In this sample, this clonotype turned up a few times. An end of the junction does not agree with germline; a read error may underlie this. Unsorted libraries came from 2 million PBMCs stored at -80 °C. TCRdb analysed the 5' RACE reads with MiXCR anew, one entry per CDR3 protein. Among 50,000 to 75,000 distinct CDR3 sequences, approximately 4.1% were seen once, and the ten largest hold roughly 2.7%. The chain combines TRBV5-1 with TRBJ1-6; TRBD1 aligns across 9 bases. The sample consisted of PBMCs. This clonotype was obtained from a man between 50 and 59 years old with multiple sclerosis. The CDR3 DNA follows: TGCGCCAGCAGCTCTTCGTTGCCGACAGGGGGTTCACCCCTCAACTTT. The encoded protein is CASSSSLPTGGSPLNF.